A selection of T cell receptor beta chains follows, all from one sample in a study of PD-1 blockade in classical Hodgkin lymphoma. Only in-frame clones appear in the TCRdb table, and some are missing; sequencing was by immunoSEQ multiplex PCR. Among 25,000 to 30,000 clones listed, less than 85% were seen once. The sequenced sample was CD4+ T cells from blood, obtained before the fourth cycle of nivolumab. These receptors were obtained from a human donor with classical Hodgkin lymphoma. Both conserved end residues are part of each CDR3. Fields, in order: V gene, D gene, clone size, J gene, CDR3 DNA, CDR3 protein. A D gene is named only where the DNA matches it firmly. Where a row states a size, it is once, few, many or the class of an expanded clone; other rows omit it.

>TRBV2|NA|NA|TRBJ2-3
TGTGCCAGCAGTGAAGTAGGGGAGTGGGCAGATACGCAGTATTTT
CASSEVGEWADTQYF
>TRBV18|NA|NA|TRBJ2-5
TGTGCCAGCTCACCGATGGCACAAGAGACCCAGTACTTC
CASSPMAQETQYF
>TRBV30|NA|NA|TRBJ1-2
TGTGCCTGGATTGGACGGACTACTAACTATGGCTACACCTTC
CAWIGRTTNYGYTF
>TRBV7-3|NA|NA|TRBJ2-2
TGTGCCAGCAGCTTAGGGACGCTGACCGGGGAGCTGTTTTTT
CASSLGTLTGELFF
>TRBV10-3|TRBD1|NA|TRBJ1-3
TGTGCCATCAGTGCCGCAGGGGGCTCCGGAAACACCATATATTTT
CAISAAGGSGNTIYF
>TRBV7-3|NA|NA|TRBJ1-5
TGTGCCAGCAGCCCCCTCTCCCCGCGGGTTAGGAATCAGCCCCAGCATTTT
CASSPLSPRVRNQPQHF
>TRBV2|TRBD2|NA|TRBJ2-3
TGTGCCAGCAGAGATGGACTAGCGGGGGGTTACACAGATACGCAGTATTTT
CASRDGLAGGYTDTQYF
>TRBV6-6|TRBD2|NA|TRBJ2-1
TGTGCCAGCAGCCTCTCCGGGAGGGTTAACAATGAGCAGTTCTTC
CASSLSGRVNNEQFF
>TRBV18|NA|NA|TRBJ1-1
TGTGCCAGCTCACGATTTCCAGGCCTGAACACTGAAGCTTTCTTT
CASSRFPGLNTEAFF
>TRBV11-2|NA|NA|TRBJ2-2
TGTGCCAGCAGCTTAAGGGGATCGAACACCGGGGAGCTGTTTTTT
CASSLRGSNTGELFF
>TRBV4-1|TRBD1|NA|TRBJ1-3
TGCGCCAGCAGCCACGATGCGGGACAGGGACGCGCCCGATCTGGAAACACCATATATTTT
CASSHDAGQGRARSGNTIYF
>TRBV7-9|NA|NA|TRBJ1-2
TGTGCCAGCAGCCTAGACTCCAGCTACACCTTC
CASSLDSSYTF
>TRBV5-1|NA|NA|TRBJ2-7
TGCGCCAGCAGACCGTTGGTGGTGGGGTCCTACGAGCAGTACTTC
CASRPLVVGSYEQYF
>TRBV5-1|NA|NA|TRBJ2-5
TGCGCCAGCAGCTGGGACACCGCAGAGACCCAGTACTTC
CASSWDTAETQYF
>TRBV10-3|TRBD1|NA|TRBJ1-2
TGTGCCATCAGTCGGGACAGGGAAGGGGGCTACACCTTC
CAISRDREGGYTF
>TRBV14|TRBD1|once|TRBJ1-2
TGTGCCAGCAGCCAAGACAGGGGGACTGGCTACACCTTC
CASSQDRGTGYTF
>TRBV19|NA|NA|TRBJ1-5
TGTGCCAGTAGTATAGAAGGGGTCTATCAGCCCCAGCATTTT
CASSIEGVYQPQHF
>TRBV5-4|NA|NA|TRBJ1-2
TGTGCCAGCAGCTTGGAGCCTCAATTCTATGGCTACACCTTC
CASSLEPQFYGYTF
>TRBV11-1|NA|NA|TRBJ1-3
TGTGCCAGCAGCAACCGGGACACTGGAAACACCATATATTTT
CASSNRDTGNTIYF
>TRBV7-9|NA|NA|TRBJ2-5
TGTGCCAGCAGCTTAACGCCGTACCAAGAGACCCAGTACTTC
CASSLTPYQETQYF
>TRBV7-2|NA|NA|TRBJ2-2
TGTGCCAGCAGCTTAAGGTGGAACACCGGGGAGCTGTTTTTT
CASSLRWNTGELFF
>TRBV19|TRBD1|once|TRBJ1-1
TGTGCCAGTAGTGGACAGGGGGTCACTGAAGCTTTCTTT
CASSGQGVTEAFF
>TRBV19|NA|NA|TRBJ2-2
TGTGCCAGTAGTATCCACGCAGAGACCACCGGGGAGCTGTTTTTT
CASSIHAETTGELFF
>TRBV19|NA|NA|TRBJ1-5
TGTGCCAGTGGAGGACAGATCTATAGCAATCAGCCCCAGCATTTT
CASGGQIYSNQPQHF
>TRBV20-1|NA|NA|TRBJ1-2
TGCAGTGCTAGAGTCTATGGTGGCTACACCTTC
CSARVYGGYTF
>TRBV18|NA|NA|TRBJ1-4
TGTGCCAGCTCACCCCCCGAGGGAAGGAATGAAAAACTGTTTTTT
CASSPPEGRNEKLFF
>TRBV6-1|TRBD1|NA|TRBJ2-5
TGTGCCAGCAGTGAGTTACAGGGGTTAATGGAGACCCAGTACTTC
CASSELQGLMETQYF
>TRBV28|NA|NA|TRBJ1-2
TGTGCCAGCAGTTATGCGGGGGTGGGCTATGGCTACACCTTC
CASSYAGVGYGYTF
>TRBV11-2|NA|once|TRBJ2-5
TGTGCCAGCAGCTCTGGCAGAGTAGCTGAGACCCAGTACTTC
CASSSGRVAETQYF
>TRBV4-1|NA|once|TRBJ1-1
TGCGCCAGCAGCCAAGATAGGGACACGGCTTTCTTT
CASSQDRDTAFF
>TRBV9|NA|NA|TRBJ2-3
TGTGCCAGCAGCGCCCAGCCAAGTGGGTATAGCACAGATACGCAGTATTTT
CASSAQPSGYSTDTQYF
>TRBV5-1|TRBD1|NA|TRBJ2-5
TGCGCCAGCAGCGGGGTAAGGGGGCGAGAGACCCAGTACTTC
CASSGVRGRETQYF
>TRBV5-1|NA|NA|TRBJ1-2
TGCGCCAGCAGCTTGGCCAGCGGGGCAGGCTACACCTTC
CASSLASGAGYTF
>TRBV4-1|NA|NA|TRBJ2-5
TGCGCCAGCAGCCAAGATAGCTCCAGGACAGGGAGGGCTGAGTACTTC
CASSQDSSRTGRAEYF
>TRBV5-5|NA|NA|TRBJ1-5
TGTGCCAGCAGCTTGTGGGGGGAATCTTCCCAGCCCCAGCATTTT
CASSLWGESSQPQHF
>TRBV9|NA|NA|TRBJ2-7
TGTGCCAGCAGCATTTCCACCTCACCTCACTACGAGCAGTACTTC
CASSISTSPHYEQYF
>TRBV7-2|NA|NA|TRBJ2-7
TGTGCCAGCAGCTTAGCGGGGGCCGCCTACTACGAGCAGTACTTC
CASSLAGAAYYEQYF
>TRBV27|NA|NA|TRBJ2-7
TGTGCCAGCAGTTTAACTCCGGCAGACAGTCCCTACGAGCAGTACTTC
CASSLTPADSPYEQYF
>TRBV4-1|NA|few|TRBJ1-5
TGCGCCAGCAGCCAAGGGTACTTATCAAGCAATCAGCCCCAGCATTTT
CASSQGYLSSNQPQHF
>TRBV4-3|TRBD2|NA|TRBJ2-7
TGCGCCAGCAGCCAAGATCTAGCGGGGGGTTACGAGCAGTACTTC
CASSQDLAGGYEQYF
>TRBV7-9|NA|NA|TRBJ2-4
TGTGCCAGCAGCCCAGTCAACGCCAAAAACATTCAGTACTTC
CASSPVNAKNIQYF
>TRBV7-8|TRBD1|NA|TRBJ1-1
TGTGCCAGCAGCTTAGGTAGACCAACAGGGGGAAACACTGAAGCTTTCTTT
CASSLGRPTGGNTEAFF